The TCR beta chain described here comes from a study of blood T cell repertoires in COVID-19. Study-wide context: The origin of the acute and convalescent COVID-19 samples was the United States, Italy and Spain.

Sequenced by immunoSEQ multiplex PCR; TCRdb stores in-frame clones only, minus some. Here the sample spans under 350,000 clones, approximately 83% being singletons. The sample consisted of peripheral blood. This receptor was identified in a human donor in a cohort sampled during active COVID-19.

The CDR3 DNA is TGTGCCAGCAGCCAGGGACAGGGGGGAAACTATGGCTACACCTTC. As protein: CASSQGQGGNYGYTF. The chain is built from TRBV3-1 (or the pseudogene TRBV3-2) and TRBJ1-2; TRBD1 aligns across 11 bases. CDR1 LGHDT and CDR2 YNNKEL come from the germline V gene (reference sequence). Losses at the gene ends were 3 bases for V and 2 bases for J; bases not matched to a gene: 2. The CDR3 spans 15 residues.